This T cell receptor beta chain was retrieved from a study of identical twins. Findings of the study overall: Models predicted less out-of-frame TCR alpha sharing in monozygotic twins than was found.

MiXCR, applied by TCRdb to the 5' RACE reads, yields one record per CDR3 protein. The sample lists approximately 490,000 distinct CDR3 sequences; 20% to 25% were seen once. The CDR3 loop spans 13 amino acids. In germline, CDR1 is LGHDT, CDR2 YNNKEL (reference sequence). J lost 2 bases, V lost 4 bases, and 1 base had no gene match. This clonotype showed up just a few times. Its antigen is unknown. The same data also went into a second study, on yellow fever vaccine responses in identical twins.

The source material was CD4+ T cells sorted from blood. This clonotype was obtained from a woman under 30 in good health. V and J are TRBV3-1 and TRBJ2-5; 7 bases align to TRBD2. The CDR3 DNA follows: TGTGCCAGCAGCCGGGGGGGTCAAGAGACCCAGTACTTC. Translation gives CASSRGGQETQYF.